What follows describes a single T cell receptor beta chain. The repertoire was sequenced with immunoSEQ multiplex PCR; TCRdb's copy has only in-frame clones and lacks some. The data contain fewer than 25,000 clones, about 89% of them singletons. Trimming took 7 bases from V and 6 from J, leaving 12 bases between them. CDR3 length equals 12 residues. CDR1 MNHEY and CDR2 SVGAGI come from the germline V gene. This entry belongs to a study of T cell changes during pregnancy in multiple sclerosis. The chain employs TRBV6-5 and TRBJ1-2, with a weak D call TRBD1 (5 bases). The receptor's source is a female donor in good health, enrolled as a control in a pregnancy study. The input for sequencing was CD4+ T cells from peripheral blood mononuclear cells, taken in the third trimester of pregnancy. The CDR3 region is CASTGMGNGYTF. Written as DNA, the CDR3 is TGTGCCAGCACAGGGATGGGGAATGGCTACACCTTC.